This record concerns one TCR beta chain sequence. This clonotype came up once. Its recognized antigen is unknown. Base qualities are not at hand, and no much larger clone is one base apart. One read alone is a weak basis. The record originates from a study of regulatory T cells in long-lasting Graves disease (dated by TCRdb to about 2021). In terms of the full investigation: Persistent Graves' disease was defined as antithyroid drug treatment for over 5 years with persistently positive TSH receptor autoantibodies. Patients with persistent Graves' disease were compared with patients with newly diagnosed Graves' disease using TCR sequencing and RNA sequencing of peripheral blood. The study was registered as a clinical trial and conducted in China. A total of 33 samples were covered by TCR sequencing, comprising approximately 13 persistent and about 20 newly diagnosed Graves' disease patients. Persistent Graves' disease patients in the clinical cohort had taken antithyroid drugs for roughly ten years on average.

The library was obtained by multiplex PCR. The run used an Illumina HiSeq 4000. iRepertoire HTBI primers and Arm-PCR amplification of CDR3 regions were used to construct TCR beta libraries. Before sequencing, the PCR products underwent gel purification. From the authors' description of their analysis: Across samples, about 64 TRBV and 14 TRBJ segments were identified and used for gene usage analysis of CDR3 amino acid clonotypes. COPE and FqMerger were used to merge filtered high-quality paired reads into contigs. Contigs were aligned with BLAST to IMGT TRBV, TRBD and TRBJ reference genes, and CDR3 was defined per IMGT. Highly expanded clones were defined as clonotypes with a frequency above 0.1%. Shannon entropy served as the measure of repertoire diversity, while the Gini coefficient captured V-J evenness. Clonotypes shared by more than one individual were considered public. TCRdb cleaned the public reads at Q25 with fastp, built clones with MiXCR and kept in-frame beta chains. Each entry merges the rows of one CDR3 protein and shows their most common DNA and genes. These V and J calls derive from TCRdb rather than the authors' analysis. For this sample the table gives approximately 470,000 distinct CDR3 sequences, of which around 21% were detected only once. 7.8% of the sample is in the top ten clones.

This specimen's time point label, per the study, means: persistent/refractory GD, antithyroid drugs over 5 years with positive TRAb. For both TCR sequencing and RNA sequencing, RNA was extracted from PBMCs in TRIzol. Graves' disease was diagnosed according to American Thyroid Association guidelines. Patients for the study were recruited at an endocrinology department in Xi'an, China. Each patient gave roughly 10 milliliters of peripheral blood, collected in an EDTA anticoagulant tube. PBMCs were isolated by Ficoll Paque Plus density gradient separation without further T cell sorting. RNA quality was checked with an Agilent 2100 Bioanalyzer and agarose gel, and concentration with a NanoDrop 2000. Beyond this particular receptor, the publication reports: Lower TCR Shannon entropy and fewer highly expanded clones were observed in persistent Graves' disease patients than in newly diagnosed patients, which suggested clonal expansion. Only the TCR beta chain was sequenced and analyzed. The small sample size was acknowledged by the authors as a limitation that may reduce accuracy. Peripheral blood alone was examined, since thyroid tissue, which constituted the primary lesion, could not be accessed. Persistent patients shared more public clonotypes among themselves (2,741) than newly diagnosed patients did (more than 850).

The TCR originated in a female donor with Graves disease. The starting material was peripheral blood mononuclear cells (PBMCs), obtained when the disease was refractory, from a patient treated with antithyroid drugs.

The DNA reads TGCAGTGCTATCTCCTCAGGGGCAGGGTTCACTGAAGCTTTCTTT. This sequence encodes CSAISSGAGFTEAFF. The rearrangement joined TRBV20-1 to TRBJ1-1; a tentative D call is TRBD1 (6 bases match). V is shortened by 4 bases, J by 4 bases, and the region joining them spans 19 bases. The CDR3, cysteine through phenylalanine, is 15 amino acids long. Only the CDR3 DNA is retained, 45 bases long and in frame from the first base. Per the germline V gene (reference sequence), DFQATT is the CDR1 and SNEGSKA is the CDR2.